This T cell receptor (beta chain) is from a study of T cells in Graves' hyperthyroidism and ophthalmopathy. This clonotype was detected ten times or more. Its cognate antigen is unknown. Germline V gives CDR1 SNHLY, CDR2 FYNNEI. V lost 5 bases, J lost 3 bases, and 11 bases lay in between. The CDR3 consists of 13 residues. TCR beta CDR3 regions were amplified from RNA. The HTBI primer set was used in a first-round RT-PCR of the TCR CDR3. MiXCR, applied by TCRdb to the multiplex PCR reads, yields one record per CDR3 protein. The sample holds fewer than 550,000 distinct CDR3 sequences, about a sixth seen once. Study-level results: In the blood, most expanded thyroid clonotypes above 0.001 appeared as well.

The sample consisted of blood. The chain is built from TRBV2 and TRBJ2-7, with D possibly being TRBD2 (6 bases). The TCR was taken from a woman under 30 with Graves' hyperthyroidism. CDR3 nucleotide sequence: TGTGCCAGCAGTCGCGCGACTAGCTACGAGCAGTACTTC. It codes for CASSRATSYEQYF.